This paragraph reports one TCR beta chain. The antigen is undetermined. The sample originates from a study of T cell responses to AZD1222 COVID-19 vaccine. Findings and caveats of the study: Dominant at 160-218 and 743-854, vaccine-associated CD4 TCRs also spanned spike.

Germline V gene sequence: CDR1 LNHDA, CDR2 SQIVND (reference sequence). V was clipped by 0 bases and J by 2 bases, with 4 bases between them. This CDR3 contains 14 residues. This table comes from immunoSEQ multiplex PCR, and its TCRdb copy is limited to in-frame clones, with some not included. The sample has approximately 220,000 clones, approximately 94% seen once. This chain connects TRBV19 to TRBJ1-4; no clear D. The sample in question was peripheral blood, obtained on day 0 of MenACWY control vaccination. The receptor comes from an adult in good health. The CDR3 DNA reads TGTGCCAGTAGTATAGACCGGACTAATGAAAAACTGTTTTTT. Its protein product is CASSIDRTNEKLFF.